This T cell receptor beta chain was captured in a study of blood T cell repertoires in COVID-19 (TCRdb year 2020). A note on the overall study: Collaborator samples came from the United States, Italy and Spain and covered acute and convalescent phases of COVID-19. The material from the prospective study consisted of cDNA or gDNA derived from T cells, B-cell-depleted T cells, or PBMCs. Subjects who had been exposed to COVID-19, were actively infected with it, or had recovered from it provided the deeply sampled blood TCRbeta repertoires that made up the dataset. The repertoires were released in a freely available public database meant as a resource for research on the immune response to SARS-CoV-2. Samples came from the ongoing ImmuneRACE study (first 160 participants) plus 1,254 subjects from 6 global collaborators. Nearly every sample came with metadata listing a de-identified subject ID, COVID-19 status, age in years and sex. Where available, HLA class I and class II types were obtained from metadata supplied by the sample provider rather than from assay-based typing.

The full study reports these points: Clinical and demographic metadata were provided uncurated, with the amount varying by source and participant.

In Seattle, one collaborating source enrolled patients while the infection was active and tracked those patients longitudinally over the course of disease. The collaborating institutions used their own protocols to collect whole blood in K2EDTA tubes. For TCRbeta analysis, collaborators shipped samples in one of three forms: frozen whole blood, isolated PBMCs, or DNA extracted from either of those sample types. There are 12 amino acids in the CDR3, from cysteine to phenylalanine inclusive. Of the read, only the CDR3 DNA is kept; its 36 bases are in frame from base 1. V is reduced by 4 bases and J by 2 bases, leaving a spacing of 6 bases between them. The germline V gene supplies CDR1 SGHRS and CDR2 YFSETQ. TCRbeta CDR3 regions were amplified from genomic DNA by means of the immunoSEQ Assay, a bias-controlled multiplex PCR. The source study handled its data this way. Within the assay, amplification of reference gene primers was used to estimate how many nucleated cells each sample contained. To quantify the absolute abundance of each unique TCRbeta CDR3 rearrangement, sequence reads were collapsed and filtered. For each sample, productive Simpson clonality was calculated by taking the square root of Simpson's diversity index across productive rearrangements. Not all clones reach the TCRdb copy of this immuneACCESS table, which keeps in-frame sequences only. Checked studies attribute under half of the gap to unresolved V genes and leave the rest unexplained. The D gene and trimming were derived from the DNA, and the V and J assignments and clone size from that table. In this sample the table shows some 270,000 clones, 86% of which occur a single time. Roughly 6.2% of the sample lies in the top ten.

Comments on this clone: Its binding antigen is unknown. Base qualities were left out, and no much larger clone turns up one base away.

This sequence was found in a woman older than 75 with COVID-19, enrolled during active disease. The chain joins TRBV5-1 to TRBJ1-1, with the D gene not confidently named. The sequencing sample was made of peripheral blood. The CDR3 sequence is CASSAVNTEAFF. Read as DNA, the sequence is TGCGCCAGCAGCGCGGTTAACACTGAAGCTTTCTTT.